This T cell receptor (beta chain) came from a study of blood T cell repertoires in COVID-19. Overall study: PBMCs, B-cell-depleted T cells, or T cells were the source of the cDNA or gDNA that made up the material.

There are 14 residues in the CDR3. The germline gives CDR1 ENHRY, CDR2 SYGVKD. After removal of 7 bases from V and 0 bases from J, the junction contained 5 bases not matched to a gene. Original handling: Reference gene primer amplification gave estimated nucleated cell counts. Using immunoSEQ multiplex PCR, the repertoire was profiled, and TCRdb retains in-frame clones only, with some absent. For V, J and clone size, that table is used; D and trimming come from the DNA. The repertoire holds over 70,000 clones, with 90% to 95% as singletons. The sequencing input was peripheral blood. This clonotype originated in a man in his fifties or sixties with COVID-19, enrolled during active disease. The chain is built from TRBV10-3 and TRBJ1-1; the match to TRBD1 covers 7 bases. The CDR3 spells CAIKKGQMNTEAFF. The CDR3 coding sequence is TGTGCCATCAAGAAGGGACAGATGAACACTGAAGCTTTCTTT.